These 23 T cell receptor beta chains share one sample of origin, sequenced in a study of T cell repertoires in cytomegalovirus infection. MiXCR, applied by TCRdb to the reads, yields one record per CDR3 protein. The data hold 150,000 to 200,000 distinct CDR3 sequences, with roughly 17% observed a single time. The specimen sequenced was CD8+ T cells from PBMCs. The receptors here all came from a human donor in good health (CMV status not recorded). Some clones in this sample may be carry-over from other donors' samples.

The chain is built from TRBV7-6 and TRBJ2-2; D might be TRBD1 (6 bases). V lost 5 bases, J lost 0 bases, and 13 bases lay in between. This CDR3 contains 16 residues. Germline V CDR1 and CDR2: SGHVS, FNYEAQ. The CDR3: CASSLYRETNTGELFF. DNA for the CDR3: TGTGCCAGCAGCCTATACAGGGAGACGAACACCGGGGAGCTGTTTTTT.

J is TRBJ2-1 and V is TRBV12-3 or TRBV12-4, with 8 bases that match TRBD1. V dropped 2 bases and J dropped 5; count of bases not matched to a gene: 5. The CDR3 is 15 amino acids. This chain's CDR3 is CASSLLQGAHNEQFF. The DNA for the CDR3 is TGTGCCAGCAGTTTATTGCAGGGGGCCCACAATGAGCAGTTCTTC.

The chain joins TRBV7-2 to TRBJ1-1; 8 bases are a match to TRBD1. Trimming cost V 5 bases and J 0 bases; bases outside gene matches: 11. The CDR3 loop spans 17 amino acids. From germline, CDR1 is SGHTA and CDR2 FQGNSA. The CDR3 loop reads CASSTRRQGTMNTEAFF. The CDR3 DNA follows: TGTGCCAGCAGCACCCGCCGACAGGGGACCATGAACACTGAAGCTTTCTTT. The variable domain in full, with the rest retrieved from reference TRBV7-2 and TRBJ1-1, is GAGVSQSPSNKVTEKGKDVELRCDPISGHTALYWYRQSLGQGLEFLIYFQGNSAPDKSGLPSDRFSAERTGGSVSTLTIQRTQQEDSAVYLCASSTRRQGTMNTEAFFGQGTRLTVV.

This clonotype has more than one count but fewer than ten. V is TRBV7-9 and J is TRBJ2-7, with D hard to call. CDR3 length equals 15 residues. V lost 4 bases and J 1 base, leaving 14 bases between the germline ends. Germline-derived CDR1 and CDR2 are SEHNR and FQNEAQ (reference sequence). The CDR3 sequence: CASSSPQMRSYEQYF. In nucleotides, the CDR3 is TGTGCCAGCAGCTCCCCCCAAATGAGATCCTACGAGCAGTACTTC.

This chain links TRBV28 with TRBJ2-5, with 8 bases aligning to TRBD2. The germline gives CDR1 MDHEN, CDR2 SYDVKM. Trimming removed 8 bases from V and 1 base from J; junction bases left unmatched: 9. The CDR3 sequence is 15 residues long. CDR3 nucleotides: TGTGCCAGCTATTCGGGAGGGGACTTCCAAGAGACCCAGTACTTC. Amino acids: CASYSGGDFQETQYF.

J is TRBJ2-5 and V is TRBV14; D not certain. Trimming left V 4 bases short and J 4 bases short, with 16 bases between. This CDR3 comprises 15 residues. Germline V gene lookup returns CDR1 SGHDN and CDR2 FVKESK. The CDR3 sequence: CASSPWITARETQYF. For the CDR3, the DNA is TGTGCCAGCAGCCCTTGGATAACCGCGAGAGAGACCCAGTACTTC.

This clonotype was seen a handful of times. V usage is TRBV7-2 and J usage is TRBJ2-7; 9 bases fit TRBD1. Trimming took 1 base from V and 2 from J; bases not matched to a gene: 3. CDR3 size: 15 residues. Germline V gene data show CDR1 as SGHTA and CDR2 as FQGNSA. The CDR3 loop reads CASSLGDREAYEQYF. CDR3 nucleotide sequence: TGTGCCAGCAGCTTAGGGGACAGGGAGGCCTACGAGCAGTACTTC.

Comments on this clonotype: The junction and the germline gene differ at one end; a read error may be behind it. The CDR3 sequence: CASSETGTSESGELSF. The CDR3 bases are TGTGCCAGCAGTGAGACCGGGACTAGCGAGAGCGGGGAGCTGTCTTTT. The V and J genes are TRBV2 and TRBJ2-2, with 10 bases identical to TRBD2. Germline lookup yields CDR1 SNHLY and CDR2 FYNNEI. The length of the CDR3 is 16 residues.

The sample holds a few counts of this clonotype. J is TRBJ2-4 and V is TRBV6-2 or TRBV6-3; 9 nucleotides agree with TRBD2. J lost 7 bases, V lost 2 bases, and 0 bases had no gene match. The germline V gene has CDR1 MNHEY and CDR2 SVGEGT. CDR3 length: 13 residues. The CDR3: CASSYGTSNIQYF. Here the CDR3 DNA reads TGTGCCAGCAGTTACGGGACTAGCAACATTCAGTACTTC.

This clonotype was recorded a few times. The chain joins TRBV7-9 to TRBJ1-2, with D unresolved. Germline V CDR1 and CDR2: SEHNR, FQNEAQ (reference sequence). V gave up 6 bases and J gave up 0 bases, with 14 bases separating them. This CDR3 is 15 amino acids long. The CDR3 sequence: CASRPPADANYGYTF. CDR3 coding DNA: TGTGCCAGCAGACCTCCGGCAGACGCTAACTATGGCTACACCTTC. Based on the CDR3 plus reference TRBV7-9 and TRBJ1-2, the full variable domain is DTGVSQNPRHKITKRGQNVTFRCDPISEHNRLYWYRQTLGQGPEFLTYFQNEAQLEKSRLLSDRFSAERPKGSFSTLEIQRTEQGDSAMYLCASRPPADANYGYTFGSGTRLTVV.

A few counts support this clonotype. The chain couples TRBV12-3 or TRBV12-4 to TRBJ2-1; TRBD2 agrees at 9 bases. V lost 4 bases and J lost 4; bases outside the gene matches: 5. The CDR3 spans 15 residues. The CDR3: CASSSLAGNYNEQFF. CDR3 sequence (DNA): TGTGCCAGCAGTTCACTAGCGGGCAATTACAATGAGCAGTTCTTC.

There are a few counts of this clonotype. CDR3 sequence (DNA): TGTGCCAGCAGTTACTCCTACGTCCTAGCGGGACCTTCCCAAGAGACCCAGTACTTC. It yields the protein CASSYSYVLAGPSQETQYF. This chain joins TRBV6-2 or TRBV6-3 and TRBJ2-5, with 9 positions matching TRBD2. V shed 0 bases and J 1 base; nucleotides not matched to a gene: 12. There are 19 residues in the CDR3. CDR1 MNHEY and CDR2 SVGEGT come from the germline V gene.

The rearrangement uses TRBV7-2 and TRBJ2-3; 8 bases agree with TRBD2. This CDR3 has 16 residues. With V trimmed by 5 bases and J by 2 bases, 9 bases remained unmatched. In germline, CDR1 is SGHTA, CDR2 FQGNSA. CDR3 protein: CASSHRLARVTDTQYF. The CDR3 DNA follows: TGTGCCAGCAGCCACAGACTAGCGCGTGTCACAGATACGCAGTATTTT.

The table lists this clonotype with a few counts. The CDR3 spells CASSGASHGGTWGFF. DNA of the CDR3: TGTGCCAGCAGCGGTGCGTCCCACGGGGGGACGTGGGGGTTCTTC. V and J are TRBV7-9 and TRBJ2-1; 7 bases are shared with TRBD2. V lost 5 bases to trimming and J lost 15 bases; unmatched junction nucleotides: 19. CDR3 length equals 15 residues. The germline gives CDR1 SEHNR, CDR2 FQNEAQ (reference sequence).

This sequence joins TRBV6-5 and TRBJ1-1, with D uncertain. V was cut by 2 bases and J by 1 base, with 5 bases left in between. CDR1 and CDR2 (germline): MNHEY, SVGAGI. The CDR3 loop spans 13 amino acids. This chain's CDR3 is CASSYGQNTEAFF. DNA of the CDR3: TGTGCCAGCAGTTACGGGCAGAACACTGAAGCTTTCTTT.

The J gene is TRBJ1-1, the V gene TRBV4-2, with D maybe TRBD1 (5 bases). The V and J ends lost 0 bases and 1 base respectively, with 6 bases between them. Germline-derived CDR1 and CDR2 are LGHNA and YNFKEQ. The CDR3 runs to 14 residues. This chain's CDR3 is CASSQDGGNTEAFF. CDR3 DNA sequence: TGTGCCAGCAGCCAAGATGGGGGGAACACTGAAGCTTTCTTT.

This chain's CDR3 is CASSLGKILISYEQYF. As DNA, the CDR3 is TGTGCCAGCAGCTTAGGGAAGATTCTTATATCCTACGAGCAGTACTTC. The chain uses TRBV11-2 and TRBJ2-7; D is ambiguous. V lost 1 base to trimming and J lost 1 base, with 14 bases between them. CDR3 length equals 16 residues. The germline gives CDR1 SGHAT, CDR2 FQNNGV.

This clonotype has just a few counts. The chain couples TRBV5-6 to TRBJ1-3; D is uncertain. The CDR3 totals 18 residues. Germline CDR1 SGHDT, CDR2 YYEEEE. Trimming cost V 3 bases and J 3 bases, with 22 bases left between them. The CDR3 sequence is CASSSMSGRSTRGNTIYF. DNA of the CDR3: TGTGCCAGCAGCTCGATGTCGGGGAGATCCACTCGTGGAAACACCATATATTTT.

This clonotype was seen a few times. This chain connects TRBV28 to TRBJ1-5; D ambiguous. Germline V gene lookup returns CDR1 MDHEN and CDR2 SYDVKM. Trimming removed 1 base from V and 0 bases from J, with 10 bases in between. The CDR3 spans 16 residues. CDR3 sequence: CASSLLALNSNQPQHF. CDR3 sequence (DNA): TGTGCCAGCAGTTTATTGGCACTTAATAGCAATCAGCCCCAGCATTTT.

V usage is TRBV12-3 or TRBV12-4 and J usage is TRBJ2-1; TRBD2 agrees at 9 bases. V lost 5 bases, J lost 2 bases, and 7 bases stayed unmatched. The CDR3 is 16 amino acids. The CDR3 nucleotides read TGTGCCAGCAGTCCGCCTTCTAGCGGGGCCTACAATGAGCAGTTCTTC. Protein: CASSPPSSGAYNEQFF.

This clonotype came up a few times. The V call is TRBV7-2, the J call TRBJ2-7; possible D gene TRBD2, 7 bases. This CDR3 contains 16 residues. V lost 1 base, J lost 0 bases, and 13 bases lay in between. CDR1 and CDR2 (germline): SGHTA, FQGNSA. CDR3 sequence reads: CASSLVRGGHSYEQYF. CDR3 nucleotides: TGTGCCAGCAGCTTAGTCCGCGGGGGCCACTCCTACGAGCAGTACTTC.

The DNA for the CDR3 is TGTGCCAGCAGTCTGACAGGGGGCGCGGGAGCTTTCTTT. Its protein product is CASSLTGGAGAFF. The V gene is TRBV27, the J gene TRBJ1-1; 10 bases align to TRBD1. The CDR3 consists of 13 residues. Germline CDR1 is MNHEY and CDR2 is SMNVEV (reference sequence). V was pared by 5 bases and J by 10 bases, with 7 bases of the junction left unmatched.

This clonotype has ten or more counts. V gene TRBV7-2 combines with J gene TRBJ2-3; 8 bases are shared with TRBD1. Germline CDR1 reads SGHTA; CDR2 reads FQGNSA. The ends lost 5 bases at V and 0 bases at J; junction bases unmatched: 4. The CDR3 contains 15 residues. The CDR3 protein is CASSLDRASTDTQYF. In nucleotides, the CDR3 is TGTGCCAGCAGCCTGGACAGGGCGAGCACAGATACGCAGTATTTT.